One and the same sample provided the 9 T cell receptor beta chains below, sequenced in a study of cytomegalovirus exposure and HLA in healthy donors. Repertoires were generated with immunoSEQ multiplex PCR, while TCRdb's copy carries only in-frame clones and drops some. Here the sample spans some 150,000 clones, 87% being singletons. Sequenced sample: PBMCs. The source is a man aged 18 to 35 in good health and CMV-seropositive.

This chain uses TRBV4-2 with TRBJ1-5, with TRBD1 matching over 9 bases. Germline loops: CDR1 LGHNA, CDR2 YNFKEQ. V lost 1 base and J lost 5; bases outside the gene matches: 3. This CDR3 comprises 15 residues. CDR3 DNA sequence: TGTGCCAGCAGCCAAGGGGACAGGGTGGATCAGCCCCAGCATTTT. Translating it yields CASSQGDRVDQPQHF.

V usage is TRBV30 and J usage is TRBJ2-1; a possible D gene is TRBD1 (5 bases). The CDR3 consists of 12 residues. Germline values: CDR1 GTSNPN, CDR2 SVGIG (reference sequence). Trimming took off 2 bases at V and 4 bases at J, with 6 bases between the two ends. CDR3 in amino acids: CAWSKGYNEQFF. In DNA form, the CDR3 reads TGTGCCTGGAGTAAGGGGTACAATGAGCAGTTCTTC.

This clone was found once. The chain couples TRBV7-6 to TRBJ2-7; 10 bases map to TRBD1. Germline V gene data show CDR1 as SGHVS and CDR2 as FNYEAQ. V dropped 1 base and J dropped 5; count of bases not matched to a gene: 5. The CDR3 sequence is 15 residues long. The CDR3 spells CASSLVWDRGDEQYF. CDR3 sequence (DNA): TGTGCCAGCAGCTTAGTTTGGGACAGGGGCGACGAGCAGTACTTC.

This clone was detected a few times. This chain joins TRBV25-1 and TRBJ2-5; D is possibly TRBD2 (5 bases). V was clipped by 1 base and J by 5 bases, with 14 bases between them. The CDR3 is made up of 15 amino acids. Germline values: CDR1 MGHDK, CDR2 SYGVNS. As DNA, the CDR3 is TGTGCCAGCAGTGAATTTTCTAAGGGAGAGGAGACCCAGTACTTC. Translation gives CASSEFSKGEETQYF.

DNA of the CDR3: TGCGCCAGCAGACCCCCGGGACAGATCAATCAGCCCCAGCATTTT. This sequence encodes CASRPPGQINQPQHF. The chain joins TRBV10-2 to TRBJ1-5; 7 bases agree with TRBD1. Germline CDR1 reads WSHSY; CDR2 reads SAAADI. The CDR3 loop spans 15 amino acids. Trimming took 6 bases from V and 3 from J; bases not matched to a gene: 8.

This chain uses TRBV7-9 with TRBJ2-5; no clear D. The germline gives CDR1 SEHNR, CDR2 FQNEAQ (reference sequence). V was pared by 3 bases and J by 5 bases, with 16 bases between. CDR3 length: 15 residues. The CDR3 DNA reads as TGTGCCAGCAGCTTCGTACGTCAGTTGTACGAGACCCAGTACTTC. It codes for CASSFVRQLYETQYF.

The chain has TRBV5-1 and TRBJ1-2; 7 nucleotides match TRBD1. The CDR3 loop spans 14 amino acids. With V trimmed by 4 bases and J by 9 bases, 12 bases remained unmatched. Germline V lookup: CDR1 SGHRS, CDR2 YFSETQ. The CDR3 reads CASSNTRTGRSYTF. CDR3 DNA: TGCGCCAGCAGCAACACACGGACAGGAAGAAGCTACACCTTC.

The chain employs TRBV15 and TRBJ2-7, with D perhaps TRBD2 (6 bases). CDR3 length equals 13 residues. CDR1 and CDR2 (germline): LNHNV, YYDKDF (reference sequence). V gave up 5 bases and J gave up 5 bases, with 13 bases separating them. The chain's CDR3 is CATSFRDWDEQYF. The CDR3 coding sequence is TGTGCCACCAGCTTCCGGGACTGGGACGAGCAGTACTTC.

The V gene is TRBV28, the J gene TRBJ2-5, with no clear D. V lost 3 bases and J lost 5, with 13 bases in between. This CDR3 has 14 residues. Germline V gene sequence: CDR1 MDHEN, CDR2 SYDVKM. The CDR3 protein is CASSFWSRSETQYF. In nucleotides, the CDR3 is TGTGCCAGCAGTTTCTGGAGTCGATCGGAGACCCAGTACTTC.